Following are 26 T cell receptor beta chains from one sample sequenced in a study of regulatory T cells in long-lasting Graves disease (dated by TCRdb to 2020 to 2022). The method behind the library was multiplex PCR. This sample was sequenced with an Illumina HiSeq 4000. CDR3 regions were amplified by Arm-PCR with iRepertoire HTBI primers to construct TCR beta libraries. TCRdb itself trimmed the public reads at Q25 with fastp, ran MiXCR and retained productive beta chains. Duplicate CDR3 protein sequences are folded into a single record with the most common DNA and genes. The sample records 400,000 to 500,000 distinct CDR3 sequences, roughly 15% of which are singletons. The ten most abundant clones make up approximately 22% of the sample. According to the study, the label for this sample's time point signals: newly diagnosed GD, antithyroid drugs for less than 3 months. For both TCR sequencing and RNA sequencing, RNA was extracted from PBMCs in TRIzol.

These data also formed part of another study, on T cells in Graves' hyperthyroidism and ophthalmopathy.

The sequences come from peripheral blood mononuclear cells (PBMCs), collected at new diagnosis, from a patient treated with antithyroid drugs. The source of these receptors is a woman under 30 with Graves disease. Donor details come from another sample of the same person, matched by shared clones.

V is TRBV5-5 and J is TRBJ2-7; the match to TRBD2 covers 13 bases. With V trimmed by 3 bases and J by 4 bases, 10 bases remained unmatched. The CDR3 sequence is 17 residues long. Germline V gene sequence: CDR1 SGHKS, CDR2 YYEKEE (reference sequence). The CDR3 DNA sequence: TGTGCCAGCAGCTCGACTAGGACTAGCGGGAGAATGTACGAGCAGTACTTC. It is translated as CASSSTRTSGRMYEQYF.

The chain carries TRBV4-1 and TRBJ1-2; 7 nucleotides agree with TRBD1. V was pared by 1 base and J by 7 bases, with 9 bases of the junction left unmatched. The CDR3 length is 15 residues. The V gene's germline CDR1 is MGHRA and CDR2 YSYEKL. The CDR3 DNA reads TGCGCCAGCAGCCAAGTGAAGGGGGCAGATAGTGGCTACACCTTC. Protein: CASSQVKGADSGYTF.

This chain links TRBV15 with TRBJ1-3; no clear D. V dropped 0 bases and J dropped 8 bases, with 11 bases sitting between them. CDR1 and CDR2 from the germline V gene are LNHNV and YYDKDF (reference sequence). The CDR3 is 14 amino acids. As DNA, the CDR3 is TGTGCCACCAGCAGAGATCTAACGGGAGACACCATATATTTT. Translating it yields CATSRDLTGDTIYF.

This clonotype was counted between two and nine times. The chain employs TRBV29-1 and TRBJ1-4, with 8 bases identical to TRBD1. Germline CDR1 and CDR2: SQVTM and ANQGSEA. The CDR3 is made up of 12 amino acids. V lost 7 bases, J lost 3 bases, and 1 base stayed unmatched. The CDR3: CSGGQANEKLFF. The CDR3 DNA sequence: TGCAGCGGGGGACAGGCTAATGAAAAACTGTTTTTT.

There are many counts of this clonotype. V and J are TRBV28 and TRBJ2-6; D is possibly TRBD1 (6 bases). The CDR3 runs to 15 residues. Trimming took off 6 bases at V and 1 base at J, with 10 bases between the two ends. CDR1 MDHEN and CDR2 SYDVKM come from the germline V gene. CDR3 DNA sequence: TGTGCCAGCAGAAGACAGGAGTCTGGGGCCAACGTCCTGACTTTC. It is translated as CASRRQESGANVLTF. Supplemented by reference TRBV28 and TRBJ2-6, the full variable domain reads DVKVTQSSRYLVKRTGEKVFLECVQDMDHENMFWYRQDPGLGLRLIYFSYDVKMKEKGDIPEGYSVSREKKERFSLILESASTNQTSMYLCASRRQESGANVLTFGAGSRLTVL.

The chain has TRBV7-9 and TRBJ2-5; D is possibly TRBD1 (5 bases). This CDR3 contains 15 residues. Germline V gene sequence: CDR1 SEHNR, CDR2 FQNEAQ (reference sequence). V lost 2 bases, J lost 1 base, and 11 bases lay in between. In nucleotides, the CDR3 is TGTGCCAGCAGCTTAAGGTACAGGACCCAAGAGACCCAGTACTTC. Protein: CASSLRYRTQETQYF.

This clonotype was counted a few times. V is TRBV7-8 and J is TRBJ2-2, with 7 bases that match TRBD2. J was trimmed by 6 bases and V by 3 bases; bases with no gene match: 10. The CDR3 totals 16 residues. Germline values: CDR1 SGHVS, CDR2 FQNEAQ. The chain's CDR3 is CASSFTWTRMAGELFF. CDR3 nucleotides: TGTGCCAGCAGCTTTACTTGGACTAGGATGGCCGGGGAGCTGTTTTTT.

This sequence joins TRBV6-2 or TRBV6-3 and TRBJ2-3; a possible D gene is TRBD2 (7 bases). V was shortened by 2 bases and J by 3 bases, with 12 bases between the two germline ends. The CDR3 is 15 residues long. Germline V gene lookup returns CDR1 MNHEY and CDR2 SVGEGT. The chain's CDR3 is CASSYGGRETDTQYF. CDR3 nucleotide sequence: TGTGCCAGCAGTTACGGGGGGCGGGAGACAGATACGCAGTATTTT.

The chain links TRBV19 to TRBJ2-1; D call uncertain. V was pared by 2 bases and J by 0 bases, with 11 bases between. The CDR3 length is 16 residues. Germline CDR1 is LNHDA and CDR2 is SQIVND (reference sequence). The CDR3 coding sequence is TGTGCCAGTAGTATAACCCTAGGAAGCTCCTACAATGAGCAGTTCTTC. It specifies CASSITLGSSYNEQFF.

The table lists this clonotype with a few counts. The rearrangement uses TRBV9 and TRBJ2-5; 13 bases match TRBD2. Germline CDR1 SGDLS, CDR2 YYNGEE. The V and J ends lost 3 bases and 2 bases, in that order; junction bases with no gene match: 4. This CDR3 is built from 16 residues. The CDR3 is CASSAEGLAGQETQYF. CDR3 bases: TGTGCCAGCAGCGCCGAGGGACTAGCGGGACAAGAGACCCAGTACTTC.

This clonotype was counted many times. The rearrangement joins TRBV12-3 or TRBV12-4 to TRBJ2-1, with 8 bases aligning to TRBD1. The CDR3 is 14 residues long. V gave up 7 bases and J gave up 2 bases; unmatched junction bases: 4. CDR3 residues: CASTPGQAYNEQFF. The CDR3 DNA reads TGTGCCAGCACGCCGGGACAGGCCTACAATGAGCAGTTCTTC.

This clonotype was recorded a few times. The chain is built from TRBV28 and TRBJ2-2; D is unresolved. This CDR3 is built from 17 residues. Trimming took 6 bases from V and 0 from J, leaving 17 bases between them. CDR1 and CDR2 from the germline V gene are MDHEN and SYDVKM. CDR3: CASSLIRVSANTGELFF. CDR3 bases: TGTGCCAGCAGCCTCATCCGGGTGTCCGCGAACACCGGGGAGCTGTTTTTT.

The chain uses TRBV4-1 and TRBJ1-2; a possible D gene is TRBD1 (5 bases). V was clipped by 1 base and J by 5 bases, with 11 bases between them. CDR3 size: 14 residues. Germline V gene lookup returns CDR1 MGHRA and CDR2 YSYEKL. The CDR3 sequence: CASSQAATAYGYTF. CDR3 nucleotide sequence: TGCGCCAGCAGCCAAGCAGCGACAGCTTATGGCTACACCTTC.

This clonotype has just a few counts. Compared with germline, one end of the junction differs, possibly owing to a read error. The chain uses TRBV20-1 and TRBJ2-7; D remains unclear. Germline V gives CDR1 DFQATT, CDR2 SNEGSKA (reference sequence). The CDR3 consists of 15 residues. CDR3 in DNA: TGCAGTGCTAGAGGTGCGGCTAGGAGTTCCTACGGGCAGTACTTC. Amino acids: CSARGAARSSYGQYF.

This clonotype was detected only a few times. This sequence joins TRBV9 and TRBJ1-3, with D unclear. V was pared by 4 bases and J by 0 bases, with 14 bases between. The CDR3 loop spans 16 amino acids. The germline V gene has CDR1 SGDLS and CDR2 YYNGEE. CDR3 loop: CASSINDARSGNTIYF. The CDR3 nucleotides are TGTGCCAGCAGCATCAACGACGCACGCTCTGGAAACACCATATATTTT.

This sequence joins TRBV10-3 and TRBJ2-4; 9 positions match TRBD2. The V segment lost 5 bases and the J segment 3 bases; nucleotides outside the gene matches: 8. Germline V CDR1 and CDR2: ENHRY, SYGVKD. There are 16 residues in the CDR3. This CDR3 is CAISKSSGIDKNIQYF. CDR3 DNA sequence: TGTGCCATCAGTAAATCTAGCGGGATTGACAAAAACATTCAGTACTTC.

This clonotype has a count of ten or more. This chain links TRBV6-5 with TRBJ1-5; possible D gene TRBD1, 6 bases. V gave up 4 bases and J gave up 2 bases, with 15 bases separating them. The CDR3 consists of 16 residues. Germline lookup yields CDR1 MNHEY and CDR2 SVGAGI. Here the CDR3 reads CASSSDSAFGNQPQHF. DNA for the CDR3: TGTGCCAGCAGTTCGGACAGCGCGTTTGGCAATCAGCCCCAGCATTTT.

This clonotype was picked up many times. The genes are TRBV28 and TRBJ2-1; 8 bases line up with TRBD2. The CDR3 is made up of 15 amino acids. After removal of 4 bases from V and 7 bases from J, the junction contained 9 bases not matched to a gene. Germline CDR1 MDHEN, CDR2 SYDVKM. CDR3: CASSWASGRVNEQFF. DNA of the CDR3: TGTGCCAGCAGTTGGGCCAGCGGGAGAGTTAATGAGCAGTTCTTC.

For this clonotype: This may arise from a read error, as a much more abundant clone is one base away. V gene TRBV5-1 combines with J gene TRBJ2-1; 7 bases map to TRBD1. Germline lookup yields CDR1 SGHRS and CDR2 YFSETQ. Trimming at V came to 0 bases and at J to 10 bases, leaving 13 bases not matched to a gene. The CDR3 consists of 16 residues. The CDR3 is CASSLAGRGFAYEQFF. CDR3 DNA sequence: TGCGCCAGCAGCTTGGCGGGCAGGGGGTTTGCCTACGAGCAGTTCTTC.

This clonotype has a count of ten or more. CDR3 sequence reads: CAKQEGTRRTDTQYF. The CDR3 DNA reads TGTGCCAAGCAGGAAGGGACACGTCGCACAGATACGCAGTATTTT. The chain is built from TRBV2 and TRBJ2-3, with a possible D match to TRBD1 (6 bases). The CDR3 is 15 amino acids. The germline gives CDR1 SNHLY, CDR2 FYNNEI. Trimming removed 10 bases at V and 1 base at J, with 18 bases between.

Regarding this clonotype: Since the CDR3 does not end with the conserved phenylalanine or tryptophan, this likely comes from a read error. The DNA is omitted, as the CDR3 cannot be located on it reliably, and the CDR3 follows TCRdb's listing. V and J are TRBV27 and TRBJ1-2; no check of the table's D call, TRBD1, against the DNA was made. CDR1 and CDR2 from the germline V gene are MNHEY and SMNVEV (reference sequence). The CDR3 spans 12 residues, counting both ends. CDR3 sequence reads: CASSRQGSGDTL.

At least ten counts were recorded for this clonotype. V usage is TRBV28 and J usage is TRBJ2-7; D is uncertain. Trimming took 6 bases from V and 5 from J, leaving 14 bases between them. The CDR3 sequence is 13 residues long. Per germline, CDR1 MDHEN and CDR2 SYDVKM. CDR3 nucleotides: TGTGCCAGCAGAAAGATGCCTGGGGACGAGCAGTACTTC. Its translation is CASRKMPGDEQYF.

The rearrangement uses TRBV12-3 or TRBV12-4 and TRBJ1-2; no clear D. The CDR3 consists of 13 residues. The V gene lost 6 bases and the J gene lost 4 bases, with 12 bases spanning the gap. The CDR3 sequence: CASRLDHPYGYTF. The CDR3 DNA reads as TGTGCCAGCAGACTAGACCACCCCTATGGCTACACCTTC.

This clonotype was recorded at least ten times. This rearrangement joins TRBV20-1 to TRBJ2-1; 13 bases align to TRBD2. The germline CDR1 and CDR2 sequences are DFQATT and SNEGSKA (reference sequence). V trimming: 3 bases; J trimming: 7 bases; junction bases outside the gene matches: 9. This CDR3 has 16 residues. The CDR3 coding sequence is TGCAGTGCTAGCGGATATGGACTAGCGGGAGTAAATGAGCAGTTCTTC. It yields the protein CSASGYGLAGVNEQFF.

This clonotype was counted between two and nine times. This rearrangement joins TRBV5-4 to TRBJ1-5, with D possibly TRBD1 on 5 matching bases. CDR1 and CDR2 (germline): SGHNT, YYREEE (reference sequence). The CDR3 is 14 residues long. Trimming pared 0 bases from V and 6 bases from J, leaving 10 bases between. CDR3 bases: TGTGCCAGCAGCTTGGCAGGGATGGGTCAGCCCCAGCATTTT. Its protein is CASSLAGMGQPQHF.

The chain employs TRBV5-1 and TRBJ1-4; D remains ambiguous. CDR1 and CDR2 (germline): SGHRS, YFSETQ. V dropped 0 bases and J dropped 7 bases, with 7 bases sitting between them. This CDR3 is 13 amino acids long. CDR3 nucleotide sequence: TGCGCCAGCAGCTTGGTTTATGGTGAAAAACTGTTTTTT. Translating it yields CASSLVYGEKLFF. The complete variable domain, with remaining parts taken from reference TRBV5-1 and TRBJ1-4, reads KAGVTQTPRYLIKTRGQQVTLSCSPISGHRSVSWYQQTPGQGLQFLFEYFSETQRNKGNFPGRFSGRQFSNSRSEMNVSTLELGDSALYLCASSLVYGEKLFFGSGTQLSVL.